This entry is about one T cell receptor (beta chain). Patients from Seattle were sampled longitudinally, starting during active infection. This CDR3 has 13 amino acids. With 0 bases clipped from V and 12 bases from J, the junction kept 5 bases outside the gene matches. Germline V lookup: CDR1 MNHNY, CDR2 SVGAGI (reference sequence). The data were taken from a study of blood T cell repertoires in COVID-19. Study-wide context: Specimens from acute and convalescent COVID-19 originated in the United States, Italy and Spain. Sources were T cells, B-cell-depleted T cells, or PBMCs; the material itself was cDNA or gDNA.

The assay was immunoSEQ multiplex PCR, and TCRdb's table has in-frame clones only and misses some. Of approximately 530,000 clones in the sample, about 88% are singletons; the top ten hold 7.5% to 9%. Sequencing was carried out using peripheral blood. This clonotype originated in a woman aged 50 to 60 with COVID-19, enrolled during active disease. The V and J genes are TRBV6-6 and TRBJ2-1; TRBD2 aligns across 7 bases. This CDR3 is CASSYSTSSGQFF. As DNA, the CDR3 is TGTGCCAGCAGTTACTCGACTAGCTCAGGGCAGTTCTTC.